The 25 T cell receptor beta chains given below trace back to one sample, sequenced in a study of CD8+CD57+ T cells in acquired aplastic anemia. Genomic DNA was employed as the template in profiling TCR beta VDJ and CDR3. TCRdb processed the reads anew with MiXCR; each CDR3 protein has one entry. The sample lists a few hundred thousand distinct CDR3 sequences; approximately 56% were seen once. Sequencing used sorted CD4+, CD8+, or CD8+CD57+ T cells (not recorded which) from PBMCs. The receptors originated from a human donor with severe aplastic anemia or a healthy control (not recorded which).

This clonotype occurred a few times. The rearrangement joins TRBV28 to TRBJ2-2; 9 nucleotides line up with TRBD2. This CDR3 spans 14 amino acids. J was trimmed by 4 bases and V by 6 bases; bases with no gene match: 3. Germline CDR1 MDHEN, CDR2 SYDVKM. CDR3 loop: CASRGTSSTGELFF. CDR3 DNA: TGTGCCAGCAGGGGGACTAGCAGCACCGGGGAGCTGTTTTTT. Filled out from reference TRBV28 and TRBJ2-2, the complete variable domain reads DVKVTQSSRYLVKRTGEKVFLECVQDMDHENMFWYRQDPGLGLRLIYFSYDVKMKEKGDIPEGYSVSREKKERFSLILESASTNQTSMYLCASRGTSSTGELFFGEGSRLTVL.

This clonotype was seen a few times. The chain uses TRBV24-1 and TRBJ2-5; the D call may be TRBD1 or TRBD2 (5 bases each). V lost 4 bases, J lost 2 bases, and 7 bases lay in between. The CDR3 spans 13 residues. CDR1 is KGHDR, CDR2 SFDVKD, per germline. The CDR3 nucleotides are TGTGCCACCAGTGAGGGGGAACAAGAGACCCAGTACTTC. Residues: CATSEGEQETQYF.

The genes are TRBV2 and TRBJ1-3; D is possibly TRBD1 (6 bases). Germline V gene sequence: CDR1 SNHLY, CDR2 FYNNEI. The CDR3 contains 18 residues. V was trimmed by 2 bases and J by 6 bases, leaving 23 bases between them. CDR3 region: CASSETGPGGFWENTIYF. The CDR3 nucleotides read TGTGCCAGCAGTGAAACGGGTCCCGGGGGCTTTTGGGAAAACACCATATATTTT. The full variable domain, completed using reference TRBV2 and TRBJ1-3, is EPEVTQTPSHQVTQMGQEVILRCVPISNHLYFYWYRQILGQKVEFLVSFYNNEISEKSEIFDDQFSVERPDGSNFTLKIRSTKLEDSAMYFCASSETGPGGFWENTIYFGEGSWLTVV.

With respect to this clonotype: This may come from a read error, since a much larger clone is one base off. The chain recombines TRBV6-6 with TRBJ1-1; D call uncertain. Germline CDR1 reads MNHNY; CDR2 reads SVGAGI (reference sequence). This CDR3 spans 14 amino acids. CDR3 residues: CASSYSKGNAEASF. The CDR3 DNA follows: TGTGCCAGCAGTTACTCGAAGGGTAACGCTGAAGCTTCCTTT.

The V gene is TRBV24-1, the J gene TRBJ2-7, with TRBD1 identical over 8 bases. The CDR3 is 13 residues long. CDR1 is KGHDR and CDR2 is SFDVKD in the germline V gene. J lost 5 bases, V lost 5 bases, and 4 bases had no gene match. The CDR3 nucleotides read TGTGCCACCAGTGGACAGGGGTCTAACGAGCAGTACTTC. Translated: CATSGQGSNEQYF.

The chain carries TRBV5-1 and TRBJ2-7; 8 bases match TRBD2. The CDR3 contains 15 residues. The germline CDR1 and CDR2 sequences are SGHRS and YFSETQ. V was clipped by 2 bases and J by 6 bases; unmatched bases: 10. In DNA, the CDR3 is TGCGCCAGCAGCTTAGCGGGAGAACGAGCTCGCGAGCAGTACTTC. It encodes CASSLAGERAREQYF.

This clonotype was counted only a few times. For the CDR3, the DNA is TGTGCCACTGGGACTAGCGGGAGAGAGACCCAGTACTTC. Translated, it gives CATGTSGRETQYF. V and J are TRBV24-1 and TRBJ2-5; 14 positions agree with TRBD2. Germline V gene sequence: CDR1 KGHDR, CDR2 SFDVKD. V lost 10 bases to trimming and J lost 4 bases; unmatched junction nucleotides: 1. CDR3 length: 13 amino acids.

Comments on this clonotype: One end of the junction does not line up with germline, which may come from a read error. The V call is TRBV29-1, the J call TRBJ2-5; 16 bases map to TRBD2. CDR1 is SQVTM and CDR2 is ANQGSEA in the germline V gene. The CDR3 runs 16 residues. The CDR3 sequence: CSAGGTSGGVGETQHF. The CDR3 nucleotides are TGCAGCGCGGGGGGGACTAGCGGGGGGGTTGGGGAGACCCAGCACTTC.

Remarks on this clonotype: A junction boundary mismatches the germline segment, possibly from a read error. V usage is TRBV20-1 and J usage is TRBJ1-1; possible D gene TRBD1, 5 bases. This CDR3 contains 13 residues. Germline V gene data show CDR1 as DFQATT and CDR2 as SNEGSKA (reference sequence). The CDR3 coding sequence is TGCAGTGCTAAAGAGGGGTCGCACACTGAAGATTTCTTT. Amino acids: CSAKEGSHTEDFF.

The DNA of the CDR3 is TGTGCCAGCAGCTTAGAATCCCCGACAGTGTATGGCTACACCTTC. Amino acid sequence: CASSLESPTVYGYTF. This sequence joins TRBV7-9 and TRBJ1-2; D might be TRBD1 (5 bases). This CDR3 spans 15 amino acids. Germline assignment: CDR1 SEHNR and CDR2 FQNEAQ (reference sequence). The V and J ends lost 1 base and 5 bases respectively, with 14 bases between them.

About this clonotype itself: A read error may be the cause here, since a much bigger clone is one base away. The V and J genes are TRBV10-3 and TRBJ2-3; 13 bases line up with TRBD2. Germline V lookup: CDR1 ENHRY, CDR2 SYGVKD. There are 17 residues in the CDR3. The CDR3 here is CASSITSGGASTDTHYF. CDR3 DNA: TGTGCCAGCAGTATAACTAGCGGGGGGGCTAGCACAGATACGCACTATTTT.

The chain employs TRBV19 and TRBJ1-2; possibly TRBD1 for D (5 bases). V was shortened by 7 bases and J by 4 bases, with 19 bases between the two germline ends. Germline CDR1 LNHDA, CDR2 SQIVND (reference sequence). CDR3 size: 15 residues. The CDR3 sequence: CASTSGGGLLYGYTF. In DNA, the CDR3 is TGTGCCAGTACCTCCGGTGGGGGACTTCTCTATGGCTACACCTTC.

This clonotype was seen at least ten times. The chain joins TRBV25-1 to TRBJ1-6; 7 bases align to TRBD1. J lost 9 bases, V lost 6 bases, and 5 bases had no gene match. Germline loops: CDR1 MGHDK, CDR2 SYGVNS. The CDR3 has 13 amino acids. This chain's CDR3 is CASRGQVGSPLHF. As DNA, the CDR3 is TGTGCCAGCAGAGGACAGGTTGGTTCACCCCTCCACTTT.

This clonotype was recorded once. This chain uses TRBV15 with TRBJ1-6; D is uncertain. From germline, CDR1 is LNHNV and CDR2 YYDKDF (reference sequence). The CDR3 has 14 amino acids. Between the trimmed V and J ends, which lost 2 bases and 6 bases, there was a span of 8 bases. The CDR3 bases are TGTGCCACCAGCAGAAAAGGCGGTAATTCACCCCTCCACTTT. Protein sequence: CATSRKGGNSPLHF.

At least ten counts were recorded for this clonotype. This chain links TRBV10-3 with TRBJ2-7, with 7 bases matching TRBD1. The ends lost 4 bases at V and 4 bases at J; junction bases unmatched: 4. This CDR3 is built from 13 residues. CDR1 is ENHRY, CDR2 SYGVKD, per germline. Here the CDR3 reads CAISAGTAYEQYF. The CDR3 nucleotides read TGTGCCATCAGTGCCGGGACAGCTTACGAGCAGTACTTC.

The rearrangement joins TRBV2 to TRBJ1-3; D may be TRBD1 (5 bases). This CDR3 spans 16 amino acids. CDR1 and CDR2 from the germline V gene are SNHLY and FYNNEI. The V and J ends lost 4 bases and 8 bases respectively, with 21 bases between them. Here the CDR3 reads CASSAQGLLAGDTIYF. The DNA for the CDR3 is TGTGCCAGCAGTGCCCAGGGCTTGTTGGCTGGTGACACCATATATTTT.

This clonotype was found a few times. V is TRBV7-8 and J is TRBJ2-5; 13 positions agree with TRBD2. J lost 4 bases, V lost 5 bases, and 4 bases had no gene match. CDR3 size: 15 residues. Per the germline V gene, CDR1 is SGHVS and CDR2 is FQNEAQ. CDR3 protein: CASSPTSGGAETQYF. CDR3 DNA: TGTGCCAGCAGCCCCACTAGCGGGGGGGCAGAGACCCAGTACTTC.

V is TRBV5-1 and J is TRBJ2-6; D possibly corresponds to TRBD2 (6 bases). In germline, CDR1 is SGHRS, CDR2 YFSETQ. The CDR3 totals 14 residues. Trimming pared 4 bases from V and 4 bases from J, leaving 9 bases between. CDR3 residues: CASSPSGGANVLTF. The CDR3 DNA follows: TGCGCCAGCAGCCCGAGCGGGGGGGCCAACGTCCTGACTTTC.

The V and J genes are TRBV20-1 and TRBJ1-6; tentative D call: TRBD1 (5 bases). CDR1 is DFQATT, CDR2 SNEGSKA, per germline (reference sequence). CDR3 length equals 17 residues. V lost 1 base, J lost 9 bases, and 22 bases lay in between. The CDR3 protein is CSARVGQPQQGSSPLHF. CDR3 sequence (DNA): TGCAGTGCTAGAGTGGGTCAGCCCCAGCAGGGAAGTTCACCCCTCCACTTT.

The chain employs TRBV11-2 and TRBJ2-5; tentatively, D is TRBD1 (5 bases). CDR1 is SGHAT and CDR2 is FQNNGV in the germline V gene. Trimming stripped 5 bases from V and 4 bases from J, with 17 bases between. The CDR3 has 15 residues. Here the CDR3 DNA reads TGTGCCAGCAGCCTGGTCGTCAGGGTCGGAGAGACCCAGTACTTC. Its protein product is CASSLVVRVGETQYF.

This clonotype appeared once. The rearrangement uses TRBV7-3 and TRBJ2-3; D could derive from TRBD1 or TRBD2 (5 bases each). The CDR3 consists of 13 residues. Germline CDR1 reads SGHTA; CDR2 reads FQGTGA. V lost 2 bases, J lost 11 bases, and 14 bases lay in between. CDR3 coding DNA: TGTGCCAGCAGCTTAGGGACCAACCAAAGGCAGTATTTT. This translates into CASSLGTNQRQYF.

As for this clonotype: A much larger clone lies a single base off, so this may be a read error. The V call is TRBV27, the J call TRBJ1-1; D is ambiguous. From germline, CDR1 is MNHEY and CDR2 SMNVEV (reference sequence). Trimming took 5 bases from V and 3 from J, leaving 10 bases between them. The CDR3 loop spans 13 amino acids. Written as DNA, the CDR3 is TGTGCCAGCAGTCATGTGTGGGACACTGAAGCTTTCTTT. Its translation is CASSHVWDTEAFF.

This clonotype was picked up one time. The V gene is TRBV5-4, the J gene TRBJ2-1; D assignment may be TRBD1 or TRBD2 (5 bases each). Germline CDR1 is SGHNT and CDR2 is YYREEE (reference sequence). The CDR3 is 13 residues long. The V and J ends lost 0 bases and 10 bases respectively, with 11 bases between them. The CDR3 here is CASSLEGTGEQFF. For the CDR3, the DNA is TGTGCCAGCAGCTTGGAGGGGACGGGGGAGCAGTTCTTC.

V is TRBV9 and J is TRBJ2-7; 7 positions match TRBD2. The J segment lost 4 bases and the V segment lost 4 bases, leaving 11 bases of the junction unmatched. Germline V gene lookup returns CDR1 SGDLS and CDR2 YYNGEE. This CDR3 contains 15 residues. The CDR3: CASSQGHGEGYEQYF. Here the CDR3 DNA reads TGTGCCAGCAGCCAAGGTCACGGGGAGGGATACGAGCAGTACTTC.

The chain links TRBV24-1 to TRBJ2-7, with 7 positions matching TRBD1. The CDR3 spans 12 residues. With V trimmed by 10 bases and J by 0 bases, 2 bases remained unmatched. Germline assignment: CDR1 KGHDR and CDR2 SFDVKD. The CDR3 loop is CATRDSSYEQYF. In DNA form, the CDR3 reads TGTGCCACTCGGGACAGCTCCTACGAGCAGTACTTC.